This TCR beta chain was observed in a study of beta chain features in type 1 diabetes. Findings of the study overall: Type 1 diabetes patients had moderately but significantly shorter TCRB CDR3s in all four CD4+ subsets. Amplification by PCR could prefer shorter templates, with the same effect in patients and controls.

Purity exceeded 95% in all sorted populations. cDNA synthesis used the whole RNA isolate, giving expressed TCRB sequences. The protocol was immunoSEQ multiplex PCR, while the TCRdb copy is restricted to in-frame clones and leaves out a portion. The sample includes about 300,000 clones, about 8% of them seen just once. On this clone itself: Its specificity is not known.

Sequencing was performed on central memory CD4+ T cells from blood. This clonotype was sampled from a woman aged 18-35 years in good health.

CDR3 nucleotides: TGTGCCAGCAGCGGGGCCACTGAAGCTTTCTTT. It yields the protein CASSGATEAFF. This sequence joins TRBV28 and TRBJ1-1; D is possibly TRBD1 (5 bases). V gave up 6 bases and J gave up 4 bases, with 6 bases separating them. The CDR3 has 11 amino acids. CDR1 and CDR2 (germline): MDHEN, SYDVKM.